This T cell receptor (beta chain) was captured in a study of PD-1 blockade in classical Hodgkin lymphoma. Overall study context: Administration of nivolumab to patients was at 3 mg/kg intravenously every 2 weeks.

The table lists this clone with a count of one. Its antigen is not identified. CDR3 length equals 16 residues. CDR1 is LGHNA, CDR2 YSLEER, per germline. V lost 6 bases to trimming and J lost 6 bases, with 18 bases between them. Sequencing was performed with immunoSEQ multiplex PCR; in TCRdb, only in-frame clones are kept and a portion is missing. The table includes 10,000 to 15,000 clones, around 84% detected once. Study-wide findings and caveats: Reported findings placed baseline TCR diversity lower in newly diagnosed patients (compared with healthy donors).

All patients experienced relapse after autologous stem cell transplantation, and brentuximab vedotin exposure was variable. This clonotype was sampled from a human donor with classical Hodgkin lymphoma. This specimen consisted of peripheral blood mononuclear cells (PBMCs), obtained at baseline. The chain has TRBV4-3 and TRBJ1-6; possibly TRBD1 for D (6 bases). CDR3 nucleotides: TGCGCCAGCAGGGGGGGGAGGACAGCCGTTAATTCACCCCTCCACTTT. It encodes CASRGGRTAVNSPLHF.